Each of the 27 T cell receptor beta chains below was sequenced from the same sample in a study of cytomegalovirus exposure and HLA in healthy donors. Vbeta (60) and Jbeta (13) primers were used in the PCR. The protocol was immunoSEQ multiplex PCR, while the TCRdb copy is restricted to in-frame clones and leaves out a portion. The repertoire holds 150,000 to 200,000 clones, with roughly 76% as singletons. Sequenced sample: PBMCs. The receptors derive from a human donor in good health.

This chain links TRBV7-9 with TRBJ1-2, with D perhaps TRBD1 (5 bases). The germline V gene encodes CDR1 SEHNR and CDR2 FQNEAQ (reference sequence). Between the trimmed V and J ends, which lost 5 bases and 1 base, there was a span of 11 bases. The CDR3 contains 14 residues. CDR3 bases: TGTGCCAGCAGCGGCGGGGGGAGTAACTATGGCTACACCTTC. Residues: CASSGGGSNYGYTF.

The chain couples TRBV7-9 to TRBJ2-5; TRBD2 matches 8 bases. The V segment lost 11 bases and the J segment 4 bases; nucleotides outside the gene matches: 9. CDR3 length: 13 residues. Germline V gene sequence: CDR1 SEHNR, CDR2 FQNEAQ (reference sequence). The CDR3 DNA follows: TGTGCCGGAGGGTTGGCGGGGGGAGAGACCCAGTACTTC. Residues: CAGGLAGGETQYF.

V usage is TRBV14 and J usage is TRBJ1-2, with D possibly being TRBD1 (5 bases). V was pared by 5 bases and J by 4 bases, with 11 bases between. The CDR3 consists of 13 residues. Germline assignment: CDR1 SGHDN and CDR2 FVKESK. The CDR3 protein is CASSRGFSYGYTF. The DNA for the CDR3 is TGTGCCAGCAGCAGGGGATTCTCCTATGGCTACACCTTC.

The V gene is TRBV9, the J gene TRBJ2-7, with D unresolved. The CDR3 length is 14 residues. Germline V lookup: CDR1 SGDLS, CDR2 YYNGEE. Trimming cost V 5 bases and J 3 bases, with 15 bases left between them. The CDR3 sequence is CASSPPRAIYEQYF. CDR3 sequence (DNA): TGTGCCAGCAGTCCCCCGAGAGCGATCTACGAGCAGTACTTC.

The chain's CDR3 is CASSLVGAGANVLTF. Written as DNA, the CDR3 is TGCGCCAGCAGCTTGGTAGGGGCTGGGGCCAACGTCCTGACTTTC. J is TRBJ2-6 and V is TRBV5-1; D possibly corresponds to TRBD1 (5 bases). Germline values: CDR1 SGHRS, CDR2 YFSETQ. V was clipped by 0 bases and J by 2 bases, with 6 bases between them. There are 15 residues in the CDR3.

CDR3: CASRFAGPDRGEQYF. The CDR3 bases are TGTGCCAGCAGATTCGCCGGGCCCGACCGGGGGGAGCAGTACTTC. The chain combines TRBV11-3 with TRBJ2-7; D may be TRBD2 (6 bases). CDR1 is SGHNT and CDR2 is YENEEA in the germline V gene. Trimming left V 6 bases short and J 7 bases short, with 22 bases between. The CDR3 runs to 15 residues.

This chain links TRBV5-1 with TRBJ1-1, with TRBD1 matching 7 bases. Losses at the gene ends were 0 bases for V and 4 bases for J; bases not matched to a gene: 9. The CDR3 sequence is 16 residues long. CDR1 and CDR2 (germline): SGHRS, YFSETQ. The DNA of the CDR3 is TGCGCCAGCAGCTTGGCCTCCACAGGGGCGGGCACTGAAGCTTTCTTT. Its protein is CASSLASTGAGTEAFF.

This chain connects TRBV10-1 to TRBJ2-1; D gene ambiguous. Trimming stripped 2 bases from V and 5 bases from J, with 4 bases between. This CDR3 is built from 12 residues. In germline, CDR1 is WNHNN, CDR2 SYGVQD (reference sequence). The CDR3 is CASSEADNEQFF. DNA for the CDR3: TGCGCCAGCAGTGAGGCGGACAATGAGCAGTTCTTC.

CDR3 in amino acids: CASSQDSDGGLAYGYTF. CDR3 DNA sequence: TGCGCCAGCAGCCAAGATTCAGACGGGGGACTGGCCTATGGCTACACCTTC. The chain is built from TRBV4-3 and TRBJ1-2, with D maybe TRBD1 (5 bases). V was trimmed by 0 bases and J by 4 bases, leaving 18 bases between them. The CDR3 loop spans 17 amino acids. CDR1 is LGHNA and CDR2 is YSLEER in the germline V gene.

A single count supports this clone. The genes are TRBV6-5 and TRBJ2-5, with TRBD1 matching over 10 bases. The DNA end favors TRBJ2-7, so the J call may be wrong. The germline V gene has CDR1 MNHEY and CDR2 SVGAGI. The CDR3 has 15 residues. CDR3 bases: TGTGCCAGCACCCCGGGACAGGGGATTTCCTACGAGCAGTACTTC. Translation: CASTPGQGISYEQYF.

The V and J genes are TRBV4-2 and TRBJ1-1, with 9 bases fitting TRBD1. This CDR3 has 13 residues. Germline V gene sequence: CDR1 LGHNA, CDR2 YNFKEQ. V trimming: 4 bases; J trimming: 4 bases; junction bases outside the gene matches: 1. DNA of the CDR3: TGTGCCAGCAGCCCGACAGGGGGCACTGAAGCTTTCTTT. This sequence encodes CASSPTGGTEAFF.

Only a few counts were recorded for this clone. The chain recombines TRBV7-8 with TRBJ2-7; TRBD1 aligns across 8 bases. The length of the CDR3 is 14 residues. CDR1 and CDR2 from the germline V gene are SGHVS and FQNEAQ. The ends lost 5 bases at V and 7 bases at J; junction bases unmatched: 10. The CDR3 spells CASSVTGGNGEQYF. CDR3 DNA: TGTGCCAGCAGCGTTACAGGGGGGAACGGGGAGCAGTACTTC.

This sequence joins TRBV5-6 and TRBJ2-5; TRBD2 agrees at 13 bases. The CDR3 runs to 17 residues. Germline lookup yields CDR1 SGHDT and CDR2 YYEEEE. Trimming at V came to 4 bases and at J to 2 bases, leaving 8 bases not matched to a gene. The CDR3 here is CASSRLTTSGGQETQYF. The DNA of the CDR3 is TGTGCCAGCAGCCGACTAACGACTAGCGGGGGGCAAGAGACCCAGTACTTC.

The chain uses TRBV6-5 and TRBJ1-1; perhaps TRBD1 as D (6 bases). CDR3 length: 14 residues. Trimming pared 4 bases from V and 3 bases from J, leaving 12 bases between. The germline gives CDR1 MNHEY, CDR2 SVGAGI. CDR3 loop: CASSSQGPDTEAFF. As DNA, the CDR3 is TGTGCCAGCAGTTCACAGGGTCCGGACACTGAAGCTTTCTTT.

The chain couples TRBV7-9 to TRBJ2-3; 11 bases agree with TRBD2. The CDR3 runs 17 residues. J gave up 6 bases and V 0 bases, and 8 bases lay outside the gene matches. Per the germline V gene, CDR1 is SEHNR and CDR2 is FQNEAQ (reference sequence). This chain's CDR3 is CASSLAFGLAGGDTQYF. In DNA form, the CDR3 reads TGTGCCAGCAGCTTAGCGTTCGGGCTAGCGGGGGGTGATACGCAGTATTTT.

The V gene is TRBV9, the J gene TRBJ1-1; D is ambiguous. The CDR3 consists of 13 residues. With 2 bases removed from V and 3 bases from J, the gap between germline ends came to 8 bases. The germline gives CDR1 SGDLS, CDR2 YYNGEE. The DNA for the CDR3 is TGTGCCAGCAGCGTTGACTCGGACACTGAAGCTTTCTTT. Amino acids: CASSVDSDTEAFF. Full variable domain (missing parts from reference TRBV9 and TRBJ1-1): DSGVTQTPKHLITATGQRVTLRCSPRSGDLSVYWYQQSLDQGLQFLIQYYNGEERAKGNILERFSAQQFPDLHSELNLSSLELGDSALYFCASSVDSDTEAFFGQGTRLTVV.

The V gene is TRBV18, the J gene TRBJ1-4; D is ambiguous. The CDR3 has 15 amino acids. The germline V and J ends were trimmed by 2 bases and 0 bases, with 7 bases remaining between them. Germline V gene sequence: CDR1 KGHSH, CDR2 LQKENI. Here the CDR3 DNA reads TGTGCCAGCTCACCAACGCAGGCAACTAATGAAAAACTGTTTTTT. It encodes CASSPTQATNEKLFF.

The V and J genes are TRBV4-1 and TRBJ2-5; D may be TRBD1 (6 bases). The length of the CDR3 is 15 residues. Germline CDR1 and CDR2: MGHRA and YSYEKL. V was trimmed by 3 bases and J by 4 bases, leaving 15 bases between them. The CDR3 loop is CASSQGTGMGETQYF. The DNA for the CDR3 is TGCGCCAGCAGCCAGGGTACAGGGATGGGAGAGACCCAGTACTTC.

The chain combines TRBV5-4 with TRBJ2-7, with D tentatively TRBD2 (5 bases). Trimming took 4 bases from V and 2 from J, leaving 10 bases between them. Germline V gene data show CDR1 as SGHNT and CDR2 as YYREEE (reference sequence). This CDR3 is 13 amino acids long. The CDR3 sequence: CASSPASTYEQYF. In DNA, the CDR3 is TGTGCCAGCAGCCCGGCTAGCACCTACGAGCAGTACTTC. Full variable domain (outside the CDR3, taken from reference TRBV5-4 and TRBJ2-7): ETGVTQSPTHLIKTRGQQVTLRCSSQSGHNTVSWYQQALGQGPQFIFQYYREEENGRGNFPPRFSGLQFPNYSSELNVNALELDDSALYLCASSPASTYEQYFGPGTRLTVT.

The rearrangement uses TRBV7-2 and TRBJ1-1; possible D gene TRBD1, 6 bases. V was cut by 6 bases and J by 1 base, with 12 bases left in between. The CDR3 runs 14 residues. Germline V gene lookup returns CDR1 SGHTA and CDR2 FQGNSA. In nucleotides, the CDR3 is TGTGCCAGCAGTCGGACGGGACAGAACACTGAAGCTTTCTTT. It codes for CASSRTGQNTEAFF.

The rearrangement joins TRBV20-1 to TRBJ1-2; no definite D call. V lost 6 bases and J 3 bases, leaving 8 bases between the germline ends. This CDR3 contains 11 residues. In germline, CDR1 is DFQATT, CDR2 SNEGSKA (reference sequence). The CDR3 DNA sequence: TGCAGTGCCAACATTGACTATGGCTACACCTTC. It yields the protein CSANIDYGYTF.

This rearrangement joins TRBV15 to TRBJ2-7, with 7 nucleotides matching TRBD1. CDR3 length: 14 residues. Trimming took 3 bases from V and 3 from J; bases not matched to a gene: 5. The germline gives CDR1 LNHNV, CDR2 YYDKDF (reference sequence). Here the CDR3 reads CATSSMTGIYEQYF. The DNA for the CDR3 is TGTGCCACCAGCAGTATGACAGGGATCTACGAGCAGTACTTC.

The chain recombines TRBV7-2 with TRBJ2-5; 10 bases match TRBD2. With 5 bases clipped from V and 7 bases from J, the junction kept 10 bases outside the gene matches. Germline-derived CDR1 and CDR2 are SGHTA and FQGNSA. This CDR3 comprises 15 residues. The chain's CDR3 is CASSPIAGGYGTQYF. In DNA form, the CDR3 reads TGTGCCAGCAGCCCCATAGCGGGGGGATATGGGACCCAGTACTTC. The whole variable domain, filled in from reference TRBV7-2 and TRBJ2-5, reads GAGVSQSPSNKVTEKGKDVELRCDPISGHTALYWYRQSLGQGLEFLIYFQGNSAPDKSGLPSDRFSAERTGGSVSTLTIQRTQQEDSAVYLCASSPIAGGYGTQYFGPGTRLLVL.

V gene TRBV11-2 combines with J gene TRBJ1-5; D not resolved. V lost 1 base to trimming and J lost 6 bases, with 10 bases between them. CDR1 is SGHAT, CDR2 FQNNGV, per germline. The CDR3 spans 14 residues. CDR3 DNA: TGTGCCAGCAGCTTAGTAGCTGGAGGTCAGCCCCAGCATTTT. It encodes CASSLVAGGQPQHF. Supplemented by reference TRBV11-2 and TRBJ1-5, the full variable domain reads EAGVAQSPRYKIIEKRQSVAFWCNPISGHATLYWYQQILGQGPKLLIQFQNNGVVDDSQLPKDRFSAERLKGVDSTLKIQPAKLEDSAVYLCASSLVAGGQPQHFGDGTRLSIL.

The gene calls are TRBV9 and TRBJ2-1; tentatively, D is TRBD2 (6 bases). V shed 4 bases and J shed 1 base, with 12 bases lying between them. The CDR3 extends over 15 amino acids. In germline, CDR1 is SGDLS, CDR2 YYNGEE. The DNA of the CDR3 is TGTGCCAGCAGCCCTGGGACTGAGTCCTACAATGAGCAGTTCTTC. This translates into CASSPGTESYNEQFF.

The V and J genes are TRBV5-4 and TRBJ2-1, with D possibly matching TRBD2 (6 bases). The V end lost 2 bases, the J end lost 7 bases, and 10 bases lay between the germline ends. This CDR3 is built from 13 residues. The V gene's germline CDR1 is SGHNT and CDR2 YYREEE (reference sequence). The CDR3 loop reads CASSFLGGNEQFF. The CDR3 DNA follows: TGTGCCAGCAGCTTTCTAGGAGGGAATGAGCAGTTCTTC.

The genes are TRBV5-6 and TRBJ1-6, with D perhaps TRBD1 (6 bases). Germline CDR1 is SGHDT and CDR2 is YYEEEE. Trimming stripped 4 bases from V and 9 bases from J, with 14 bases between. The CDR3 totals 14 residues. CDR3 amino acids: CASSLDRMGSPLHF. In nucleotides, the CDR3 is TGTGCCAGCAGCCTTGACAGGATGGGTTCACCCCTCCACTTT.